Presented here are 29 T cell receptor beta chains from one specimen sequenced in a study of beta chain features in type 1 diabetes. No cognate antigen is known for these TCRs. The entirety of the isolated RNA underwent reverse transcription, so expressed TCRB transcripts were sequenced. Using immunoSEQ multiplex PCR, the repertoire was profiled, and TCRdb retains in-frame clones only, with some absent. The top ten clones hold more than 0.015% of a sample with a few hundred thousand clones, under 13% of them seen once. Whole-study results and caveats: Shortening that was moderate but significant affected the TCRB CDR3s of Type 1 diabetes patients in all four CD4+ subsets.

Sequenced input: naive CD4+ T cells from blood. Receptor source: a young man with type 1 diabetes.

This clone was detected only a few times. This rearrangement joins TRBV9 to TRBJ2-7; TRBD1 is a possible D gene (6 bases). The length of the CDR3 is 16 residues. The V gene's germline CDR1 is SGDLS and CDR2 YYNGEE. Trimming took 4 bases from V and 3 from J, leaving 20 bases between them. Here the CDR3 DNA reads TGTGCCAGCAGCCACAGTGAACAGGGTCCTAGCTACGAGCAGTACTTC. As protein: CASSHSEQGPSYEQYF.

The chain couples TRBV25-1 to TRBJ1-4; the match to TRBD1 covers 8 bases. CDR3 size: 16 residues. CDR1 is MGHDK and CDR2 is SYGVNS in the germline V gene. Losses at the gene ends were 3 bases for V and 4 bases for J; bases not matched to a gene: 7. CDR3 residues: CASSDGQGAYNEKLFF. CDR3 DNA: TGTGCCAGCAGTGATGGTCAGGGGGCATATAATGAAAAACTGTTTTTT.

This clone was observed a few times. This chain uses TRBV30 with TRBJ2-3, with D maybe TRBD1 (5 bases). The germline V gene has CDR1 GTSNPN and CDR2 SVGIG (reference sequence). V was pared by 0 bases and J by 3 bases, with 19 bases between. The length of the CDR3 is 17 residues. The CDR3 loop reads CAWSVGRRGIGTDTQYF. The CDR3 nucleotides are TGTGCCTGGAGTGTCGGGCGAAGGGGCATAGGGACAGATACGCAGTATTTT.

This clone was picked up a small number of times. The chain has TRBV2 and TRBJ2-7, with a weak D call TRBD1 (6 bases). CDR1 SNHLY and CDR2 FYNNEI come from the germline V gene. Deletions cut 6 bases from V and 5 bases from J, with 17 bases between. This CDR3 contains 14 residues. As DNA, the CDR3 is TGTGCCAGCAGACCCCTCCCACAGGGCCACGAGCAGTACTTC. This codes for CASRPLPQGHEQYF.

CDR3 in amino acids: CASSLVSGGAPYNEQFF. The CDR3 coding sequence is TGCGCCAGCAGCTTGGTCAGCGGGGGGGCCCCCTACAATGAGCAGTTCTTC. The J gene is TRBJ2-1, the V gene TRBV5-1, with 10 bases identical to TRBD2. The J segment lost 2 bases and the V segment lost 0 bases, leaving 5 bases of the junction unmatched. This CDR3 is 17 amino acids long. Per germline, CDR1 SGHRS and CDR2 YFSETQ.

This clone was seen only a few times. The gene calls are TRBV18 and TRBJ2-6; 9 bases are shared with TRBD1. The CDR3 spans 16 residues. V lost 3 bases and J lost 2; bases outside the gene matches: 2. CDR1 and CDR2 from the germline V gene are KGHSH and LQKENI. The CDR3 nucleotides are TGTGCCAGCTCACCTAGGGACAGGGCTGGGGCCAACGTCCTGACTTTC. Translated: CASSPRDRAGANVLTF.

V and J are TRBV30 and TRBJ1-4, with no clear D. Looked up from germline, CDR1 is GTSNPN and CDR2 is SVGIG (reference sequence). Trimming removed 5 bases from V and 10 bases from J, with 11 bases in between. This CDR3 has 11 amino acids. The CDR3 DNA sequence: TGTGCCTGGGATCTTTCGGGAAAACTGTTTTTT. Amino acids: CAWDLSGKLFF. Full variable domain (remainder filled in from reference TRBV30 and TRBJ1-4): SQTIHQWPATLVQPVGSPLSLECTVEGTSNPNLYWYRQAAGRGLQLLFYSVGIGQISSEVPQNLSASRPQDRQFILSSKKLLLSDSGFYLCAWDLSGKLFFGSGTQLSVL.

This chain links TRBV2 with TRBJ2-1, with a weak D call TRBD2 (5 bases). V was trimmed by 7 bases and J by 3 bases, leaving 13 bases between them. The CDR3 is made up of 14 amino acids. Germline CDR1 reads SNHLY; CDR2 reads FYNNEI. This CDR3 is CASKQVGSYNEQFF. In DNA form, the CDR3 reads TGTGCCAGCAAGCAGGTGGGGAGCTACAATGAGCAGTTCTTC.

The rearrangement joins TRBV30 to TRBJ2-1; D might be TRBD1 (5 bases). The V gene's germline CDR1 is GTSNPN and CDR2 SVGIG (reference sequence). This CDR3 is 14 amino acids long. V was shortened by 0 bases and J by 6 bases, with 12 bases between the two germline ends. CDR3 DNA: TGTGCCTGGAGTGTACAGGCAGTGAGCAATGAGCAGTTCTTC. Translation gives CAWSVQAVSNEQFF.

This clone was observed a handful of times. This chain uses TRBV5-1 with TRBJ1-1, with D hard to call. Germline CDR1 is SGHRS and CDR2 is YFSETQ. The V and J ends lost 7 bases and 3 bases respectively, with 7 bases between them. CDR3 size: 11 residues. The CDR3 coding sequence is TGCGCCAGCCGGTCGGACACTGAAGCTTTCTTT. This sequence encodes CASRSDTEAFF. Full variable domain (remainder filled in from reference TRBV5-1 and TRBJ1-1): KAGVTQTPRYLIKTRGQQVTLSCSPISGHRSVSWYQQTPGQGLQFLFEYFSETQRNKGNFPGRFSGRQFSNSRSEMNVSTLELGDSALYLCASRSDTEAFFGQGTRLTVV.

The chain uses TRBV15 and TRBJ2-1, with TRBD1 as a possible D gene (6 bases). V lost 4 bases and J lost 9, with 13 bases in between. CDR3 length: 13 residues. The germline CDR1 and CDR2 sequences are LNHNV and YYDKDF (reference sequence). The CDR3 nucleotides are TGTGCCACCAGCATCAACAGGGCCTTTGAGCAGTTCTTC. It is translated as CATSINRAFEQFF.

V is TRBV4-3 and J is TRBJ1-6, with D perhaps matching TRBD1 (5 bases). Germline-derived CDR1 and CDR2 are LGHNA and YSLEER. Trimming pared 1 base from V and 4 bases from J, leaving 5 bases between. The CDR3 covers 14 residues. CDR3: CASSQGQYNSPLHF. The CDR3 DNA sequence: TGCGCCAGCAGCCAAGGACAGTATAATTCACCCCTCCACTTT.

This clone has a handful of counts. The chain couples TRBV7-3 to TRBJ1-1; 9 nucleotides match TRBD1. V was pared by 5 bases and J by 3 bases, with 10 bases of the junction left unmatched. Germline loops: CDR1 SGHTA, CDR2 FQGTGA. The CDR3 extends over 16 amino acids. The CDR3 protein is CASSPGQGIGDTEAFF. The CDR3 bases are TGTGCCAGCAGCCCGGGACAGGGAATAGGGGACACTGAAGCTTTCTTT.

This chain joins TRBV9 and TRBJ2-3; 7 bases are a match to TRBD1. The CDR3 totals 17 residues. V trimming: 0 bases; J trimming: 2 bases; junction bases outside the gene matches: 9. Germline V gene sequence: CDR1 SGDLS, CDR2 YYNGEE. CDR3 DNA: TGTGCCAGCAGCGTAGTAAGCCTCGGGACAGCCACAGATACGCAGTATTTT. This gives the protein CASSVVSLGTATDTQYF.

The J gene is TRBJ2-1, the V gene TRBV19, with 7 bases matching TRBD1. V shed 0 bases, J shed 6 bases, and the junction held 8 bases outside the gene matches. There are 16 residues in the CDR3. Germline CDR1 and CDR2: LNHDA and SQIVND (reference sequence). The CDR3 DNA reads as TGTGCCAGTAGTATAGAACAAGGGGGCTATCGCAATGAGCAGTTCTTC. Translating it yields CASSIEQGGYRNEQFF.

The chain carries TRBV7-3 and TRBJ2-3; the match to TRBD1 covers 9 bases. CDR1 is SGHTA and CDR2 is FQGTGA in the germline V gene. There are 14 residues in the CDR3. Trimming removed 6 bases from V and 4 bases from J; junction bases left unmatched: 5. CDR3 in amino acids: CASRRDRAADTQYF. The CDR3 bases are TGTGCCAGCAGACGGGACAGGGCCGCAGATACGCAGTATTTT.

The rearrangement uses TRBV5-1 and TRBJ2-2; 7 nucleotides agree with TRBD1. This CDR3 is 15 amino acids long. V shed 4 bases, J shed 2 bases, and the junction held 5 bases outside the gene matches. The germline CDR1 and CDR2 sequences are SGHRS and YFSETQ. The DNA of the CDR3 is TGCGCCAGCAGCAAAAGGGGGCTAAACACCGGGGAGCTGTTTTTT. Its translation: CASSKRGLNTGELFF.

Only a few counts were recorded for this clone. The chain couples TRBV5-1 to TRBJ2-7, with 8 bases lining up with TRBD2. The trim removed 4 bases at V and 0 bases at J, leaving 6 bases unmatched. Germline lookup yields CDR1 SGHRS and CDR2 YFSETQ. CDR3 size: 15 residues. The CDR3 is CASSPLAGNSYEQYF. The DNA of the CDR3 is TGCGCCAGCAGCCCTCTAGCGGGCAACTCCTACGAGCAGTACTTC.

V and J are TRBV6-5 and TRBJ2-6; weak D call: TRBD2 (6 bases). The CDR3 extends over 16 amino acids. CDR1 is MNHEY, CDR2 SVGAGI, per germline. V lost 1 base, J lost 0 bases, and 7 bases lay in between. The DNA of the CDR3 is TGTGCCAGCAGTTACTGGGGAGGCTCTGGGGCCAACGTCCTGACTTTC. Translating gives CASSYWGGSGANVLTF.

The chain employs TRBV6-6 and TRBJ1-2; 7 bases agree with TRBD1. Per the germline V gene, CDR1 is MNHNY and CDR2 is SVGAGI (reference sequence). Unmatched junction bases numbered 3, after V lost 10 bases and J lost 4 bases. CDR3 length: 11 residues. CDR3 sequence reads: CATRDSYGYTF. The CDR3 region has the DNA TGTGCCACCAGGGACAGCTATGGCTACACCTTC.

This clone was seen a few times. The rearrangement joins TRBV30 to TRBJ1-2; 10 positions match TRBD1. Germline loops: CDR1 GTSNPN, CDR2 SVGIG (reference sequence). The CDR3 has 14 amino acids. Losses at the gene ends were 2 bases for V and 6 bases for J; bases not matched to a gene: 6. Written as DNA, the CDR3 is TGTGCCTGGAGTATAGACAGGGGGCGCGATGGCTACACCTTC. Translation gives CAWSIDRGRDGYTF.

V is TRBV6-1 and J is TRBJ2-1; possible D gene TRBD1, 5 bases. The CDR3 covers 14 residues. V was trimmed by 2 bases and J by 8 bases, leaving 13 bases between them. The germline V gene encodes CDR1 MNHNS and CDR2 SASEGT. The DNA of the CDR3 is TGTGCCAGCAGTGAAAGAGGCAGGGTCGATGAGCAGTTCTTC. It specifies CASSERGRVDEQFF.

This chain uses TRBV27 with TRBJ1-4; D uncertain. CDR1 and CDR2 from the germline V gene are MNHEY and SMNVEV (reference sequence). Trimming pared 8 bases from V and 6 bases from J, leaving 22 bases between. CDR3 length: 16 amino acids. The DNA for the CDR3 is TGTGCCAGCGCTGACCGAGGGCGGCAGGTCTATGAAAAACTGTTTTTT. This gives the protein CASADRGRQVYEKLFF.

This clone turned up a few times. The chain combines TRBV5-1 with TRBJ1-1; 10 bases align to TRBD1. The V gene end was trimmed by 4 bases and the J gene end by 1 base; junction bases not matched to a gene: 1. The CDR3 loop spans 14 amino acids. Germline-derived CDR1 and CDR2 are SGHRS and YFSETQ. The CDR3 is CASSGQGENTEAFF. The CDR3, as DNA: TGCGCCAGCAGCGGACAGGGGGAGAACACTGAAGCTTTCTTT.

The chain joins TRBV19 to TRBJ1-1, with 11 positions matching TRBD1. J lost 5 bases, V lost 9 bases, and 5 bases had no gene match. CDR3 length: 13 residues. Looked up from germline, CDR1 is LNHDA and CDR2 is SQIVND (reference sequence). The CDR3 protein is CASRTGGGTEAFF. In DNA, the CDR3 is TGTGCCAGCCGGACAGGGGGCGGGACTGAAGCTTTCTTT.

There are a few counts of this clone. The chain employs TRBV15 and TRBJ2-7, with D perhaps matching TRBD1 (5 bases). Germline assignment: CDR1 LNHNV and CDR2 YYDKDF (reference sequence). V was pared by 11 bases and J by 1 base, with 12 bases between. The CDR3 contains 12 residues. The CDR3 nucleotides read TGTGCCCCGGACATGCCTTCCTACGAGCAGTACTTC. It codes for CAPDMPSYEQYF.

This clone was observed a handful of times. The chain carries TRBV7-9 and TRBJ2-7; maybe TRBD1 (5 bases). The germline V gene has CDR1 SEHNR and CDR2 FQNEAQ (reference sequence). V shed 5 bases and J shed 7 bases, with 15 bases lying between them. The CDR3 runs to 13 residues. CDR3 in amino acids: CASSALKGAEQYF. Written as DNA, the CDR3 is TGTGCCAGCAGCGCACTCAAAGGGGCTGAGCAGTACTTC.

The rearrangement uses TRBV30 and TRBJ1-1; 7 positions match TRBD1. Trimming at V came to 2 bases and at J to 2 bases, leaving 8 bases not matched to a gene. This CDR3 has 15 amino acids. The germline V gene has CDR1 GTSNPN and CDR2 SVGIG (reference sequence). The CDR3 DNA reads as TGTGCCTGGAGTCGCGGAGGGACAGCTAACACTGAAGCTTTCTTT. As protein: CAWSRGGTANTEAFF.

This clone was recorded a few times. The chain recombines TRBV9 with TRBJ2-3; D gene uncertain. This CDR3 has 14 residues. Trimming left V 1 base short and J 2 bases short, with 8 bases between. Germline values: CDR1 SGDLS, CDR2 YYNGEE. CDR3 region: CASSVIGDTDTQYF. CDR3 in DNA: TGTGCCAGCAGCGTAATTGGAGACACAGATACGCAGTATTTT.